This entry concerns a single TCR beta chain. Its antigen is as yet unknown. This likely comes from a read error, as the CDR3 has no conserved phenylalanine or tryptophan at its end. Three rounds of nested PCR, following a modified ARM-PCR protocol, produced the TCRbeta library. TCRdb called the multiplex PCR reads again in MiXCR, with one record for every CDR3 protein. This table has about 85,000 distinct CDR3 sequences, 61% appearing once. The template was RNA from unsorted bulk tissue. The data were obtained in a study of tumor and adjacent non-tumor tissue in lung cancer. In the study overall: There were some 11 adenocarcinoma, a couple of squamous cell carcinoma and 1 small cell lung cancer cases. Aged roughly 30 to 76 years, patients included roughly eleven men and five or six women with stage I to III disease.

J gave up 0 bases and V 4 bases, and 4 bases lay outside the gene matches. Germline CDR1 is SGHTS and CDR2 is YDEGEE. This CDR3 has 15 amino acids. General study results and limits: Tumor tissue had significantly higher TCR diversity than normal lung.

This receptor was taken from a man in his 70s with non-small cell lung cancer. The V gene is TRBV5-8, the J gene TRBJ2-1, with 7 bases that match TRBD1. Sequenced input: lung tumor tissue. The CDR3 region has the DNA TGTGCCAGCAGCAGCGGACAGGACTCCTACAATGAGCAGTTCCTC. Its translation is CASSSGQDSYNEQFL.